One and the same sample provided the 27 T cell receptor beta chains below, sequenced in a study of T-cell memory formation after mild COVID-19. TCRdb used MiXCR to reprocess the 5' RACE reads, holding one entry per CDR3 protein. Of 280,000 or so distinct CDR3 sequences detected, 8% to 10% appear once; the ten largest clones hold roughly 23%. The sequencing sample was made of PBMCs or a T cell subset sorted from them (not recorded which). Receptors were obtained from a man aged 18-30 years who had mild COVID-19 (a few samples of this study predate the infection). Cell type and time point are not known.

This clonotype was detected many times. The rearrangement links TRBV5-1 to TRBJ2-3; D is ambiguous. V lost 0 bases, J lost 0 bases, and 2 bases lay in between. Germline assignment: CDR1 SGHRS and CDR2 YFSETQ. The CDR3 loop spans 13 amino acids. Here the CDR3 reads CASSLDSTDTQYF. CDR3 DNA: TGCGCCAGCAGCTTGGACAGCACAGATACGCAGTATTTT.

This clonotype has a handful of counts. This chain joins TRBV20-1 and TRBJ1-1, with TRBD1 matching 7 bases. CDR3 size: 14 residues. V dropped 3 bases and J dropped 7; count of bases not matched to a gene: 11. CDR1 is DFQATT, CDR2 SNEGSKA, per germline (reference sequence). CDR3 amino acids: CSAREMTGRGEAFF. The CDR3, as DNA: TGCAGTGCTAGGGAAATGACAGGGCGTGGTGAAGCTTTCTTT.

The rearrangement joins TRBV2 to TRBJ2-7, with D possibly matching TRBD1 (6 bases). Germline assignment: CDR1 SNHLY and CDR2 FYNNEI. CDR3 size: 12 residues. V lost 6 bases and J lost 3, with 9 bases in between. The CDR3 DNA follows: TGTGCCAGCAGGACAGGTTTCTACGAGCAGTACTTC. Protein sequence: CASRTGFYEQYF.

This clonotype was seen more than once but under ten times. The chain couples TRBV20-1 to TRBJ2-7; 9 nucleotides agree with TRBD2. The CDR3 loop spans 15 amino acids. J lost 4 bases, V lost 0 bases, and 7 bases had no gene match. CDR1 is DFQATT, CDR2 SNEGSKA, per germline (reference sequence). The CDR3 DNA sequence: TGCAGTGCTAGAGATGGGGCTAGCGGGGCGTACGAGCAGTACTTC. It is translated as CSARDGASGAYEQYF.

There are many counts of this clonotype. The CDR3 region has the DNA TGTGCCAGCAGCTTGGGAGGGGGGAGAAGCTCTGGGGCCAACGTCCTGACTTTC. Its translation is CASSLGGGRSSGANVLTF. The rearrangement uses TRBV5-6 and TRBJ2-6; either TRBD1 or TRBD2 may supply D (6 bases each). The CDR3 length is 18 residues. Trimming removed 0 bases from V and 0 bases from J, with 13 bases in between. Germline values: CDR1 SGHDT, CDR2 YYEEEE.

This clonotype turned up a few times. CDR3 nucleotides: TGTGCCAGCAGCCGTAGAGGACATGGGAACACTGAAGCTTTCTTT. It yields the protein CASSRRGHGNTEAFF. V and J are TRBV3-1 and TRBJ1-1; D may be TRBD1 (5 bases). V was shortened by 4 bases and J by 1 base, with 13 bases between the two germline ends. The length of the CDR3 is 15 residues. CDR1 is LGHDT and CDR2 is YNNKEL in the germline V gene (reference sequence).

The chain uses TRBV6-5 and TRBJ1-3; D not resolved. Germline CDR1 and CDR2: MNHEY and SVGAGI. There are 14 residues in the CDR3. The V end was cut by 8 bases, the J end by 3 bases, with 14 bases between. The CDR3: CASQPSGGGNTIYF. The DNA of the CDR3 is TGTGCCAGCCAGCCGAGCGGTGGTGGAAACACCATATATTTT.

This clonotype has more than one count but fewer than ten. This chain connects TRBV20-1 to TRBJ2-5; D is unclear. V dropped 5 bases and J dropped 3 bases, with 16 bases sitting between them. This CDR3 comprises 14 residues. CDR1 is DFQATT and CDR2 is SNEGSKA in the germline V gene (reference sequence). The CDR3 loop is CSAEGYRFEETQYF. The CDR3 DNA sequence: TGCAGTGCTGAAGGGTATCGGTTCGAAGAGACCCAGTACTTC.

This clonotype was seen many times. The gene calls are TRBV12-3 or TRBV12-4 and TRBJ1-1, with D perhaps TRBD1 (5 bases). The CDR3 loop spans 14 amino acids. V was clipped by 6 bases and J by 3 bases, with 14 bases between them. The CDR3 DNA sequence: TGTGCCAGCAGCCCTGGGGGGGACTACACTGAAGCTTTCTTT. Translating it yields CASSPGGDYTEAFF.

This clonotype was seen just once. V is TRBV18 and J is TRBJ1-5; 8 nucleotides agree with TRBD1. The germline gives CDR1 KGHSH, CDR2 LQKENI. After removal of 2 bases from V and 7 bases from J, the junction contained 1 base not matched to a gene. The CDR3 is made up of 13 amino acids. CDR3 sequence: CASSPTGGQPQHF. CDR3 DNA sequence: TGTGCCAGCTCACCAACAGGGGGGCAGCCCCAGCATTTT.

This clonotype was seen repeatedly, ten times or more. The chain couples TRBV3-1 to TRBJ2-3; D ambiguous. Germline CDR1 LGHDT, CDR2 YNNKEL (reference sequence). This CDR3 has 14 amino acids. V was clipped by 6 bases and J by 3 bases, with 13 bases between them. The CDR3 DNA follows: TGTGCCAGCAGTTCCTCGCCGTTTACAGATACGCAGTATTTT. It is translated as CASSSSPFTDTQYF.

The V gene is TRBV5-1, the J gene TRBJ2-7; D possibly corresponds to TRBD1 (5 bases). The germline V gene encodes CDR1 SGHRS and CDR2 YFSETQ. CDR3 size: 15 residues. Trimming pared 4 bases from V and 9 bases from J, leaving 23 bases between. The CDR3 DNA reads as TGCGCCAGCAGCCGAAATCAGCAGGGCTTGCTAGGGCAGTACTTC. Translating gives CASSRNQQGLLGQYF.

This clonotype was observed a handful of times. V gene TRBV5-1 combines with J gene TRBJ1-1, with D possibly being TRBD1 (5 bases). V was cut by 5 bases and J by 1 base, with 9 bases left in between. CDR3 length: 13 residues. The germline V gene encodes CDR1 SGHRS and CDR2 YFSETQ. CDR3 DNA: TGCGCCAGCAGAGGGGTTTCGAACACTGAAGCTTTCTTT. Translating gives CASRGVSNTEAFF.

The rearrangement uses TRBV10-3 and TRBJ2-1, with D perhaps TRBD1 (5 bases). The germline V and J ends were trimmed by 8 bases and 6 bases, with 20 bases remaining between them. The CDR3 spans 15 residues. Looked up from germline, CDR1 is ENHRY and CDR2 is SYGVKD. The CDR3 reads CAIRATGLEGNEQFF. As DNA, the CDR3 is TGTGCCATCCGGGCCACAGGTCTCGAAGGCAATGAGCAGTTCTTC.

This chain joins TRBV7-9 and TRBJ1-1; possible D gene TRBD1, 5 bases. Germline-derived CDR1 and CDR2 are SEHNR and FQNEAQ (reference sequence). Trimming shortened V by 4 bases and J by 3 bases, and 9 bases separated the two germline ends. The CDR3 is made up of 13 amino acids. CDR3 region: CASSSDSYTEAFF. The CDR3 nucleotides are TGTGCCAGCAGCTCCGACAGTTACACTGAAGCTTTCTTT.

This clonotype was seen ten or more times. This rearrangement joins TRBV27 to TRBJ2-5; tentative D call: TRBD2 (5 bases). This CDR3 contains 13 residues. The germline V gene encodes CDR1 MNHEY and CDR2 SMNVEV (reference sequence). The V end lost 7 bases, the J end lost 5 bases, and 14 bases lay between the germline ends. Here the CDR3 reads CASTTFGVETQYF. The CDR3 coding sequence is TGTGCCAGCACCACCTTCGGGGTGGAGACCCAGTACTTC.

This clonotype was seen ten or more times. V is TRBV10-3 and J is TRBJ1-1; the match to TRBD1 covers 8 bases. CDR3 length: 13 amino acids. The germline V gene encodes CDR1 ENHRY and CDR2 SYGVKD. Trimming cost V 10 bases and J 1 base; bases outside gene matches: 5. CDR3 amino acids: CASAGTGNTEAFF. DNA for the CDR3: TGTGCCAGTGCCGGGACAGGGAACACTGAAGCTTTCTTT.

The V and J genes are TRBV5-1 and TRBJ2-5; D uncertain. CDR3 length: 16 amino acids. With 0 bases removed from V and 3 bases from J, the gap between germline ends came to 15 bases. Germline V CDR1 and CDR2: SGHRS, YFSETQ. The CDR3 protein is CASSLASDHPKETQYF. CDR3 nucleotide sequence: TGCGCCAGCAGCTTGGCGTCAGACCACCCAAAAGAGACCCAGTACTTC.

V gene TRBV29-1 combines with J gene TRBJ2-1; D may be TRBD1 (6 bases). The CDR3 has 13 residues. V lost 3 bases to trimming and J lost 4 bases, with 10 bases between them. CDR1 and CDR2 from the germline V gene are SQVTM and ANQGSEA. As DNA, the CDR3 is TGCAGCGTTGATGGACAGCGATACAATGAGCAGTTCTTC. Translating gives CSVDGQRYNEQFF.

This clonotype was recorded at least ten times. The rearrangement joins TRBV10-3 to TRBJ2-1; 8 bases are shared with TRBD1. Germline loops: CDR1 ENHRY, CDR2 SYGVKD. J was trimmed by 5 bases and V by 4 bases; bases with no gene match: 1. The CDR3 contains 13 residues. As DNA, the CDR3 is TGTGCCATCAGTGCGGACAGGGACAATGAGCAGTTCTTC. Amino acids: CAISADRDNEQFF.

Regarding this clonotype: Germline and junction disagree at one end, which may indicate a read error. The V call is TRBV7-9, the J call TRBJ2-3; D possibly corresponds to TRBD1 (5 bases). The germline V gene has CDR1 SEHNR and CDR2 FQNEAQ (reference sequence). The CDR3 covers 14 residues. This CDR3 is CSSSLEPGPDTQYF. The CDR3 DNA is TGTTCCAGCAGCTTAGAGCCAGGGCCGGATACGCAGTATTTT. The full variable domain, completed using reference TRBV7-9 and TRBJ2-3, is DTGVSQNPRHKITKRGQNVTFRCDPISEHNRLYWYRQTLGQGPEFLTYFQNEAQLEKSRLLSDRFSAERPKGSFSTLEIQRTEQGDSAMYLCSSSLEPGPDTQYFGPGTRLTVL.

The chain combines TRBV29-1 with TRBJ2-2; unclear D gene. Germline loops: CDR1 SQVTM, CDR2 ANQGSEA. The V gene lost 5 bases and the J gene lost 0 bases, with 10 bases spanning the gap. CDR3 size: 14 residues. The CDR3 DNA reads TGCAGCGTTCTCCCGCTGCCGAACACCGGGGAGCTGTTTTTT. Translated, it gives CSVLPLPNTGELFF.

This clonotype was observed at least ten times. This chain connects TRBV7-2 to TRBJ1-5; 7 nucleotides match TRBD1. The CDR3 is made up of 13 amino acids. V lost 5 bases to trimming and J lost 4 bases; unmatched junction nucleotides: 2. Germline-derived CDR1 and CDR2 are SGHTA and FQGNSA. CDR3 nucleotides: TGTGCCAGCAGCCTGACAGGGAATCAGCCCCAGCATTTT. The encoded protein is CASSLTGNQPQHF.

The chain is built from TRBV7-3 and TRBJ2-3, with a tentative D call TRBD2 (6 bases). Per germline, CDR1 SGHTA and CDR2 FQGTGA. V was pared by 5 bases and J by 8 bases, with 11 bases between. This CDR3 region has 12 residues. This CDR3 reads CASSPAGGTQYF. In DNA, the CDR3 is TGTGCCAGCAGCCCCGCCGGGGGTACGCAGTATTTT.

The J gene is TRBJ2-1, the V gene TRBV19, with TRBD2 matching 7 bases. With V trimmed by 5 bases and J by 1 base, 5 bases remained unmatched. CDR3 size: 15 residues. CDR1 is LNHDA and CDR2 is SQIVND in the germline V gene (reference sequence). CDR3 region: CASSWDYSSYNEQFF. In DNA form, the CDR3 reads TGTGCCAGTAGTTGGGACTATTCATCCTACAATGAGCAGTTCTTC. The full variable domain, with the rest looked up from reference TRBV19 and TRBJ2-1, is DGGITQSPKYLFRKEGQNVTLSCEQNLNHDAMYWYRQDPGQGLRLIYYSQIVNDFQKGDIAEGYSVSREKKESFPLTVTSAQKNPTAFYLCASSWDYSSYNEQFFGPGTRLTVL.

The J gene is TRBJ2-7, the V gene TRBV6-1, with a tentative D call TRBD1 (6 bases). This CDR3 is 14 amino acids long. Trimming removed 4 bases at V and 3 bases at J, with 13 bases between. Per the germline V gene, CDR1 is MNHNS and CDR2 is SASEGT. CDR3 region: CASSATGSGYEQYF. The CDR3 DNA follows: TGTGCCAGCAGTGCCACAGGGTCGGGCTACGAGCAGTACTTC.

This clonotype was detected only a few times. The CDR3 nucleotides read TGTGCCAGCAGCTTGCTCGGGGAAGCTTTCTTT. This translates into CASSLLGEAFF. The rearrangement uses TRBV12-3 or TRBV12-4 and TRBJ1-1; no definite D call. Trimming left V 6 bases short and J 8 bases short, with 10 bases between. CDR3 length: 11 residues.